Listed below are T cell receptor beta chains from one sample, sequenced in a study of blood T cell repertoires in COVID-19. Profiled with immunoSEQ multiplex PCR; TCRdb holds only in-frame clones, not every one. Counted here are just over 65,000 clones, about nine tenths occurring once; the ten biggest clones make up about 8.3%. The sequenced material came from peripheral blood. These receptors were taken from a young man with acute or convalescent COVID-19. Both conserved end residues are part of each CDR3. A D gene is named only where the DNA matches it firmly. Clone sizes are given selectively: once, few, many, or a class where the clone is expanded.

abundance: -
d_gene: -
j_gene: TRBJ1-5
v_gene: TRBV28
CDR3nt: TGTGCCAGCAGTTTTGGTGTGGGGGGTGGCAATCAGCCCCAGCATTTT
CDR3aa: CASSFGVGGGNQPQHF

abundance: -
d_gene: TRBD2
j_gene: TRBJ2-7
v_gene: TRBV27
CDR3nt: TGTGCCAGCGGCTCAGCCCAGCTAGCGGGAGCCGAGCAGTACTTC
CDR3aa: CASGSAQLAGAEQYF

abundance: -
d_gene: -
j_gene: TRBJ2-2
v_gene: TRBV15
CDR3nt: TGTGCCACCAGCCGAGGAGGGGGTAACGGGGAGCTGTTTTTT
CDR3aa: CATSRGGGNGELFF

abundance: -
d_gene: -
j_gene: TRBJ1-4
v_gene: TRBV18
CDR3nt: TGTGCCAGCTCACCAAAGCCTCAGTGGGCAATACAGGCAACTAATGAAAAACTGTTTTTT
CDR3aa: CASSPKPQWAIQATNEKLFF

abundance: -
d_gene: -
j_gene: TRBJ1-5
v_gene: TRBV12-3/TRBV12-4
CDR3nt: TGTGCCAGCAGCCACGACAGGAATCAGCCCCAGCATTTT
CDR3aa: CASSHDRNQPQHF

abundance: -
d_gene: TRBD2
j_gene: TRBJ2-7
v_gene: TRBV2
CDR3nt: TGTGCCAGCAGCCCTACTAGCGGGAGGGCCGGCGAGCAGTACTTC
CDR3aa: CASSPTSGRAGEQYF

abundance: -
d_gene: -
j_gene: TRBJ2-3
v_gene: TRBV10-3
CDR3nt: TGTGCCACCATTTGGACTCACCCCACCGTAAGTACGCAGTATTTT
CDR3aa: CATIWTHPTVSTQYF

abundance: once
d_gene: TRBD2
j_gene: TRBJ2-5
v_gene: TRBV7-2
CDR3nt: TGTGCCAGCAGCTTAGCGGGGACTAGGGTTGGAACCCAGTACTTC
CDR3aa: CASSLAGTRVGTQYF

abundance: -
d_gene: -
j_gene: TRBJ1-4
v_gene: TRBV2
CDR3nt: TGTGCCAGCAGTGTGGTTTGGGGGCCCACTAATGAAAAACTGTTTTTT
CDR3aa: CASSVVWGPTNEKLFF

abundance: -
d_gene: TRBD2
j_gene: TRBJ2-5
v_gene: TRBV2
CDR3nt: TGTGCCAGCAGTGTGATCGGGACTAGCGGGAGGGCCCAGTACTTC
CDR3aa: CASSVIGTSGRAQYF

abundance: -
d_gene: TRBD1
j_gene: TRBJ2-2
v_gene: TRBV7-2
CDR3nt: TGTGCCAGCAGCTGGGGGACAGGGTTTACCGGGGAGCTGTTTTTT
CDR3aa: CASSWGTGFTGELFF

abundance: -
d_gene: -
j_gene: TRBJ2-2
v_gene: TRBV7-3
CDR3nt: TGTGCCAGCAGCCCGACGGTTGCGGGCGTATTTGTCGGGGAGCTGTTTTTT
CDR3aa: CASSPTVAGVFVGELFF

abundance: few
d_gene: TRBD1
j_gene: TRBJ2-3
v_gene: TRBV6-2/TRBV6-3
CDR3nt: TGTGCCAGCAGTTATTCCTCCGGGACAGGGGACACAGATACGCAGTATTTT
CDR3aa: CASSYSSGTGDTDTQYF

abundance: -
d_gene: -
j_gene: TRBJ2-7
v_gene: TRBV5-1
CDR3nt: TGCGCCAGCAGCTTAACAGGATTCGAGCAGTACTTC
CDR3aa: CASSLTGFEQYF

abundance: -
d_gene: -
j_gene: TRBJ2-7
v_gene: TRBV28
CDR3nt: TGTGCCACCGGACTTACCTCCTACGAGCAGTACTTC
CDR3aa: CATGLTSYEQYF

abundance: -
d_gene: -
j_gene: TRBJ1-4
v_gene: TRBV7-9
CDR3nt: TGTGCCAGCAGCTTAGACAGCCGGGAAAAACTGTTTTTT
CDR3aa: CASSLDSREKLFF

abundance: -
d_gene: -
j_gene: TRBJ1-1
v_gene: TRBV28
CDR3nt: TGTGCCAGCAGTCCTCGGGGGACTGAAGCTTTCTTT
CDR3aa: CASSPRGTEAFF

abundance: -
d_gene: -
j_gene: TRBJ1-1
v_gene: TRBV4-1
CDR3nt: TGCGCCAGCAGCCAAATTGGTGGTAGTGAAGCTTTCTTT
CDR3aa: CASSQIGGSEAFF

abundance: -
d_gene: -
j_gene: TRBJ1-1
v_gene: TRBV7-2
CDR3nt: TGTGCCAGCAGCTTAGCTTTCAAACGTTCAGGGATCGCCACTGGGACTGAAGCTTTCTTT
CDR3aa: CASSLAFKRSGIATGTEAFF

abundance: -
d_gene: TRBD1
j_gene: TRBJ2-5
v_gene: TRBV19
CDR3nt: TGTGCCAGTAGTAGCTATTGGACAGGGGTTAACCAAGAGACCCAGTACTTC
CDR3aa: CASSSYWTGVNQETQYF

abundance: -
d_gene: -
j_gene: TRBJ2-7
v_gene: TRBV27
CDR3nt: TGTGCCAGCAGTTTACCCGGGAGCTCCTACGAGCAGTACTTC
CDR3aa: CASSLPGSSYEQYF

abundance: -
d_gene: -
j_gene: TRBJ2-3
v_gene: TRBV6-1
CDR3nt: TGTGCCAGCAGTGAAGCGAGCTACCCTAGCACAGATACGCAGTATTTT
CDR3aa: CASSEASYPSTDTQYF

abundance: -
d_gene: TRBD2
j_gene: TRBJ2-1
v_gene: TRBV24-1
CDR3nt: TGTGCCACCAGTGATTTGCTGCCGGGACTAGCGGGAGTCTATGAGCAGTTCTTC
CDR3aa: CATSDLLPGLAGVYEQFF

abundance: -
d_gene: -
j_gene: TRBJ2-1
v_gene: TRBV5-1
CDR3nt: TGCGCCAGCAGCTTGGCGGGTCTTGAGCAGTTCTTC
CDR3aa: CASSLAGLEQFF

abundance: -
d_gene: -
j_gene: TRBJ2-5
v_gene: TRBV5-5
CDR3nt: TGTGCCAGCAGCTTGAGGGGTCCGCAAGAGACCCAGTACTTC
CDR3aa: CASSLRGPQETQYF

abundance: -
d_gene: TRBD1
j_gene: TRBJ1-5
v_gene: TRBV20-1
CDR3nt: TGCAGTGCTAGTGACAGGGGTAGCAATCAGCCCCAGCATTTT
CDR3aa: CSASDRGSNQPQHF

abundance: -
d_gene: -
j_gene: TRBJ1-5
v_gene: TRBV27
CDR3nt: TGTGCCAGCAGTCGAGGGACATATGCCCTAAATCAGCCCCAGCATTTT
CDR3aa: CASSRGTYALNQPQHF

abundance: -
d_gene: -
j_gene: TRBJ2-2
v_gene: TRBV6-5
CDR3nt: TGTGCCAGCAGTTACGTCGGGACCGGGGAGCTGTTTTTT
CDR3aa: CASSYVGTGELFF

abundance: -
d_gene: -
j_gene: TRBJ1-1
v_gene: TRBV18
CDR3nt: TGTGCCAGCTCACCAGGGCAGGAAACTGAAGCTTTCTTT
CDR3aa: CASSPGQETEAFF

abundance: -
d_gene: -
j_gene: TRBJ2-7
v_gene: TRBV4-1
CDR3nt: TGCGCCAGCAGCCCCCCGGGACTCATCTACGAGCAGTACTTC
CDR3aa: CASSPPGLIYEQYF

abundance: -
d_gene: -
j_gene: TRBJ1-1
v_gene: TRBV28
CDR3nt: TGTGCCAGCAGTCCCACGCGGACTGGGAGCACTGAAGCTTTCTTT
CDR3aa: CASSPTRTGSTEAFF